These T cell receptor beta chains were read from a single sample in a study of blood T cell repertoires in COVID-19. Assay: immunoSEQ multiplex PCR; the TCRdb copy retains only in-frame clones and omits some. This sample has about 480,000 clones, with roughly 89% found just once. Sequenced input: peripheral blood. These receptors came from a young man with COVID-19, enrolled during active disease. The CDR3 runs from the conserved cysteine through the conserved F or W. The D gene is left open where the match is weak. Part of the rows lack a size; the others show once, few, many or a class for expanded clones.

clone size,J gene,CDR3 length,V gene,D gene,CDR3 DNA,CDR3 protein
-,TRBJ2-1,18,TRBV2,TRBD2,TGTGCCAGCAGTGAACTAGCGGGGGGCCTCGCCGGCCGCAATGAGCAGTTCTTC,CASSELAGGLAGRNEQFF
-,TRBJ2-1,15,TRBV9,-,TGTGCCAGCAGCGTAGTTTCAGGGCACCTGAGTGAGCAGTTCTTC,CASSVVSGHLSEQFF
-,TRBJ2-7,15,TRBV7-8,TRBD1,TGTGCCAGCAGCTCCGACAGGGGTCCGTCCTACGAGCAGTACTTC,CASSSDRGPSYEQYF
-,TRBJ2-7,13,TRBV28,-,TGTGCCAGCCAATACAGGGCCTCCTACGAGCAGTACTTC,CASQYRASYEQYF
-,TRBJ2-3,13,TRBV10-1,TRBD2,TGCGCCAGCGCCCGGGGGGGGGCAGATACGCAGTATTTT,CASARGGADTQYF
once,TRBJ1-1,15,TRBV19,TRBD1,TGTGCCAGTAGTCCCCAGGACAGGAGGAACACTGAAGCTTTCTTT,CASSPQDRRNTEAFF
-,TRBJ2-5,15,TRBV3-1/TRBV3-2,TRBD1,TGTGCCAGCAGCCAATTGGGACAGGGCGAAGAGACCCAGTACTTC,CASSQLGQGEETQYF
-,TRBJ2-5,15,TRBV9,TRBD2,TGTGCCAGCAGCGTAGAAGCGGGAGCCAGAGAGACCCAGTACTTC,CASSVEAGARETQYF
-,TRBJ1-3,18,TRBV19,TRBD1,TGTGCCATCAATTTTGTTGGACAGGGGGCAAATAGTGGAAACACCATATATTTT,CAINFVGQGANSGNTIYF
-,TRBJ2-7,16,TRBV11-2,TRBD2,TGTGCCAGCAGCTCCGGGACTAGCGGAGTTACCTACGAGCAGTACTTC,CASSSGTSGVTYEQYF
-,TRBJ2-3,13,TRBV5-5,-,TGTGCCAGCAGCTTGGCCGGGGCAGATACGCAGTATTTT,CASSLAGADTQYF
once,TRBJ2-1,15,TRBV6-6,TRBD2,TGTGCCAGCAGCCCCCAAGGACTAGCGGGAGATGAGCAGTTCTTC,CASSPQGLAGDEQFF
-,TRBJ2-5,15,TRBV5-1,TRBD1,TGCGCCAGCAGCAAGGGACAGGTCCGTCAAGAGACCCAGTACTTC,CASSKGQVRQETQYF
-,TRBJ2-2,15,TRBV19,-,TGTGCCAGTAGTACCGTTTTAAACTACACCGGGGAGCTGTTTTTT,CASSTVLNYTGELFF
-,TRBJ2-5,14,TRBV3-1/TRBV3-2,-,TGTGCCAGCAGCCAAGTGGGGAGGCAAGAGACCCAGTACTTC,CASSQVGRQETQYF
-,TRBJ2-1,18,TRBV28,TRBD2,TGTGCCAGCAGTTTCAACCACCTCCTAGCGGCGCCGTACAATGAGCAGTTCTTC,CASSFNHLLAAPYNEQFF
-,TRBJ2-5,15,TRBV7-9,-,TGTGCCAGCAGCGATTCAGTAGGGGTTAGGGAGACCCAGTACTTC,CASSDSVGVRETQYF
-,TRBJ1-1,15,TRBV5-1,TRBD1,TGCGCCAGCAGACCACAGGGGGCTATGAACACTGAAGCTTTCTTT,CASRPQGAMNTEAFF
-,TRBJ1-1,14,TRBV30,TRBD1,TGTGCCTGGCATGGGGACAGATCAATTTCTGAAGCTTTCTTT,CAWHGDRSISEAFF
-,TRBJ2-1,15,TRBV5-1,-,TGCGCCAGCAGCTTGTCTCCTCTCGGGGACAATGAGCAGTTCTTC,CASSLSPLGDNEQFF
-,TRBJ2-1,13,TRBV19,-,TGTGCCAGTAGTACCAGGTTATACAATGAGCAGTTCTTC,CASSTRLYNEQFF
-,TRBJ2-3,16,TRBV29-1,-,TGCAGCGTTCGAGGGAAGGGTCTAGAGAGCACAGATACGCAGTATTTT,CSVRGKGLESTDTQYF
-,TRBJ2-1,14,TRBV4-1,-,TGCGCCAGCAGCCAAGATCGTCTCGGCAATGAGCAGTTCTTC,CASSQDRLGNEQFF
-,TRBJ1-4,13,TRBV10-2,-,TGCGCCAGCAGGTGGGCTCGGGAAGAAAAACTGTTTTTT,CASRWAREEKLFF
-,TRBJ1-3,14,TRBV27,TRBD1,TGTGCCAGCAGGACAGGGCTCTCTGGAAACACCATATATTTT,CASRTGLSGNTIYF
-,TRBJ2-2,13,TRBV19,-,TGTGCCAGTAGTGCGACGACAGCCTGGGAGCTGTTTTTT,CASSATTAWELFF
once,TRBJ1-4,15,TRBV7-9,-,TGTGCCAGCAGCCCTCGGGGGGGTTGGGATGAAAAACTGTTTTTT,CASSPRGGWDEKLFF
-,TRBJ2-3,18,TRBV6-4,TRBD1,TGTGCCAGCAGTGACTCGTTTATCCCGGGACAGGGGAAGGATACGCAGTATTTT,CASSDSFIPGQGKDTQYF
-,TRBJ1-2,11,TRBV2,-,TGTGCCAGCAGCACAGGGTTTGGCTACACCTTC,CASSTGFGYTF
-,TRBJ2-7,19,TRBV5-1,TRBD2,TGCGCCAGCAGCGTTCAACGACTAGCGGGAGGACGAAGCTCCTACGAGCAGTACTTC,CASSVQRLAGGRSSYEQYF
-,TRBJ2-7,16,TRBV10-2,-,TGCGCCAGCAGTGAGCCGCCAAGTGCGGGTGTCTCCGAGCAGTACTTC,CASSEPPSAGVSEQYF
once,TRBJ2-3,15,TRBV6-1,-,TGTGCCAGCAGTGAAAAGGAGCACCGCACAGATACGCAGTATTTT,CASSEKEHRTDTQYF
-,TRBJ1-1,11,TRBV6-5,TRBD1,TGTGCCAGCAAGACAGGGCCTGAAGCTTTCTTT,CASKTGPEAFF
-,TRBJ2-1,14,TRBV14,TRBD1,TGTGCCAGCAGCCAAGATCGCGGCAGGGGGAAGCAGTTCTTC,CASSQDRGRGKQFF
-,TRBJ1-2,17,TRBV7-8,-,TGTGCCAGCAGCTTAAGGTCGGCAGGGATGTCCCCCTATGGCTACACCTTC,CASSLRSAGMSPYGYTF
-,TRBJ2-1,15,TRBV7-9,TRBD2,TGTGCCAGCAGCCAGGGACTAGCGAGGTACAATGAGCAGTTCTTC,CASSQGLARYNEQFF
-,TRBJ2-5,15,TRBV10-1,-,TGCGCCAGCAGTGAGTCGCCGTCTCGGTCGGAGACCCAGTACTTC,CASSESPSRSETQYF
-,TRBJ2-1,16,TRBV4-1,-,TGCGCCAGCAGCCAAGGGTCCCACAGAATTCGTAATGAGCAGTTCTTC,CASSQGSHRIRNEQFF
-,TRBJ1-4,16,TRBV5-1,TRBD1,TGCGCCAGCAGCCCCTTCGACAGGGGGCGACCAGAAAAACTGTTTTTT,CASSPFDRGRPEKLFF
-,TRBJ2-7,16,TRBV25-1,-,TGTGCCAGCAGAACTCAAGGGGCCAAGGGTTCCTACGAGCAGTACTTC,CASRTQGAKGSYEQYF
-,TRBJ2-1,15,TRBV2,TRBD1,TGTGCCAGCAGTGAGAAGGAGACAGGGGTGACCCGGGAGCTCTTC,CASSEKETGVTRELF
-,TRBJ2-2,14,TRBV10-2,-,TGCGCCAGCAGTGAGGGCAGGAACACCGGGGAGCTGTTTTTT,CASSEGRNTGELFF
-,TRBJ1-1,13,TRBV11-1,-,TGTGCCAGCAGCTTAGAGAGGTACACTGAAGCTTTCTTT,CASSLERYTEAFF
-,TRBJ1-2,13,TRBV29-1,-,TGCAGCGTTGAAGATGAGGAGGGTGGAGGCTACACCTTC,CSVEDEEGGGYTF
-,TRBJ2-7,14,TRBV5-6,TRBD2,TGTGCCAGCAGCGCCGGACTAGCTGGCCCAGAGCAGTACTTC,CASSAGLAGPEQYF
-,TRBJ2-7,14,TRBV12-5,TRBD1,TGTGCTAGTGGTCCAGGGACAGGGCCGTACGAGCAGTACTTC,CASGPGTGPYEQYF
-,TRBJ1-1,15,TRBV18,-,TGTGCCAGCTCGAGAGGCCCGGCGGGGAACACTGAAGCTTTCTTT,CASSRGPAGNTEAFF
once,TRBJ1-2,11,TRBV12-3/TRBV12-4,-,TGTGCCAGCAGCCTGGGGAGAGGCTACACCTTC,CASSLGRGYTF
-,TRBJ2-7,15,TRBV10-2,TRBD2,TGCGCCACGCTCTCGGGGGGGACTAGCGGCTACGAGCAGTACTTC,CATLSGGTSGYEQYF
-,TRBJ2-2,16,TRBV9,TRBD2,TGTGCCAGCAGCGTAGCGCGGGGGGCCATAGCCGGGGAGCTGTTTTTT,CASSVARGAIAGELFF
-,TRBJ1-5,17,TRBV27,TRBD1,TGTGCCAGCAGTCCGACAGGGGGCCGGTATAGCAATCAGCCCCAGCATTTT,CASSPTGGRYSNQPQHF
-,TRBJ1-1,15,TRBV19,-,TGTGCCAGTAGTAGAAGTGGAGGACGATGGGATGAAGCTTTCTTT,CASSRSGGRWDEAFF
-,TRBJ2-1,16,TRBV13,-,TGTGCCAGCAGCTTAACTTTCCTGACATCCTACAATGAGCAGTTCTTC,CASSLTFLTSYNEQFF